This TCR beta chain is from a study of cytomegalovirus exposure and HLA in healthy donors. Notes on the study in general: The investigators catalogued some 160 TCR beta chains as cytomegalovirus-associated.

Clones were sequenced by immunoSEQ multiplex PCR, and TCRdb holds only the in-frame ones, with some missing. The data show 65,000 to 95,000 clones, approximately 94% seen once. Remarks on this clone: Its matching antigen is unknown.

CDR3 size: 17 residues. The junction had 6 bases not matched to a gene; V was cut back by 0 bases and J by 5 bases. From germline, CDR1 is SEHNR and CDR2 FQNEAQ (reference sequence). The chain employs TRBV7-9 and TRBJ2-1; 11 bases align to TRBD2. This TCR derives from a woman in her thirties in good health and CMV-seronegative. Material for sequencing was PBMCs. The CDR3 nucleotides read TGTGCCAGCAGCTTAGCGCAGGTAGCGGGGGGGGACAATGAGCAGTTCTTC. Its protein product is CASSLAQVAGGDNEQFF.